The 15 T cell receptor beta chains below were found in one sample sequenced in a study of T cell responses to AZD1222 COVID-19 vaccine. Generated by immunoSEQ multiplex PCR, the TCRdb table keeps only in-frame clones and is missing some. The sample contains around 99,000 clones, around 93% of which appear only once. Specimen: peripheral blood, collected on day 0 of AZD1222 vaccination. Receptors originate from an adult in good health.

This chain joins TRBV19 and TRBJ2-5; D uncertain. The CDR3 spans 13 residues. From germline, CDR1 is LNHDA and CDR2 SQIVND (reference sequence). Between the trimmed V and J ends, which lost 0 bases and 5 bases, there was a span of 7 bases. The CDR3 reads CASSIDTWETQYF. CDR3 nucleotides: TGTGCCAGTAGTATAGACACCTGGGAGACCCAGTACTTC.

This chain joins TRBV2 and TRBJ2-1; D not resolved. CDR1 SNHLY and CDR2 FYNNEI come from the germline V gene. The CDR3 consists of 11 residues. V shed 10 bases and J shed 1 base, with 5 bases lying between them. In DNA, the CDR3 is TGTGCCATCGCTTCCTACAATGAGCAGTTCTTC. Its translation: CAIASYNEQFF.

Here the CDR3 DNA reads TGTGCCAGCACCTTCACCGGGGAGCTGTTTTTT. Translation: CASTFTGELFF. The V call is TRBV6-5, the J call TRBJ2-2; no clear D. The CDR3 contains 11 residues. V lost 7 bases, J lost 4 bases, and 4 bases lay in between. Germline V CDR1 and CDR2: MNHEY, SVGAGI.

The rearrangement joins TRBV6-5 to TRBJ1-3; D unclear. CDR3 length: 15 amino acids. From germline, CDR1 is MNHEY and CDR2 SVGAGI. The V end lost 5 bases, the J end lost 0 bases, and 11 bases lay between the germline ends. CDR3 coding DNA: TGTGCCAGCAGTACCTCAATCTACTCTGGAAACACCATATATTTT. Encoded protein: CASSTSIYSGNTIYF.

This sequence joins TRBV7-8 and TRBJ1-3; D might be TRBD1 (6 bases). From germline, CDR1 is SGHVS and CDR2 FQNEAQ. Trimming took off 2 bases at V and 0 bases at J, with 11 bases between the two ends. This CDR3 is 16 amino acids long. CDR3 sequence: CASSLRGLNSGNTIYF. The CDR3 nucleotides are TGTGCCAGCAGCTTACGGGGGCTCAACTCTGGAAACACCATATATTTT. Together with reference TRBV7-8 and TRBJ1-3, the CDR3 gives the full variable domain: GAGVSQSPRYKVAKRGQDVALRCDPISGHVSLFWYQQALGQGPEFLTYFQNEAQLDKSGLPSDRFFAERPEGSVSTLKIQRTQQEDSAVYLCASSLRGLNSGNTIYFGEGSWLTVV.

The CDR3 protein is CASSQVGRAEAFF. The DNA for the CDR3 is TGCGCCAGCAGCCAAGTCGGTAGAGCTGAAGCTTTCTTT. This chain links TRBV4-1 with TRBJ1-1; D remains ambiguous. The germline V and J ends were trimmed by 1 base and 6 bases, with 9 bases remaining between them. The CDR3 contains 13 residues. The germline V gene has CDR1 MGHRA and CDR2 YSYEKL.

The J gene is TRBJ2-3, the V gene TRBV7-8; maybe TRBD1 (6 bases). The germline V and J ends were trimmed by 5 bases and 3 bases, with 12 bases remaining between them. Germline assignment: CDR1 SGHVS and CDR2 FQNEAQ. This CDR3 is 14 amino acids long. CDR3 nucleotides: TGTGCCAGCAGCCACAGGGATTTAACAGATACGCAGTATTTT. Protein product: CASSHRDLTDTQYF.

The chain is built from TRBV5-1 and TRBJ1-6; no clear D gene. The CDR3 covers 15 residues. The ends were cut back, 0 bases at V and 3 bases at J, with 7 bases in the middle. The V gene's germline CDR1 is SGHRS and CDR2 YFSETQ. In DNA, the CDR3 is TGCGCCAGCAGCTTGGACGGTGGCTATAATTCACCCCTCCACTTT. This sequence encodes CASSLDGGYNSPLHF.

The J gene is TRBJ2-6, the V gene TRBV27, with D possibly being TRBD2 (5 bases). The V gene lost 3 bases and the J gene lost 0 bases, with 9 bases spanning the gap. There are 16 residues in the CDR3. The germline gives CDR1 MNHEY, CDR2 SMNVEV (reference sequence). CDR3: CASSFSGVSGANVLTF. The CDR3 DNA reads TGTGCCAGCAGTTTCTCCGGGGTCTCTGGGGCCAACGTCCTGACTTTC.

This chain links TRBV19 with TRBJ1-3; the match to TRBD1 covers 8 bases. CDR3 length: 15 amino acids. Trimming took 4 bases from V and 3 from J; bases not matched to a gene: 5. CDR1 is LNHDA and CDR2 is SQIVND in the germline V gene (reference sequence). CDR3 sequence (DNA): TGTGCCAGTAGTACGGGTGGACAGGGTGGAAACACCATATATTTT. Translated: CASSTGGQGGNTIYF.

The chain couples TRBV10-3 to TRBJ2-7; 7 nucleotides line up with TRBD1. CDR1 is ENHRY and CDR2 is SYGVKD in the germline V gene. The length of the CDR3 is 13 residues. Germline trimming cut 10 bases from V and 5 bases from J; bases unmatched to any gene: 11. CDR3 loop: CATTRQGNHEQYF. In DNA, the CDR3 is TGTGCCACAACCAGACAGGGAAACCACGAGCAGTACTTC.

The chain joins TRBV3-1 (or the pseudogene TRBV3-2) to TRBJ2-2; D is unresolved. V was shortened by 1 base and J by 2 bases, with 14 bases between the two germline ends. CDR1 is LGHDT, CDR2 YNNKEL, per germline (reference sequence). The length of the CDR3 is 17 residues. CDR3 coding DNA: TGTGCCAGCAGCCAAGTTCGTACCGGGCCTAACACCGGGGAGCTGTTTTTT. Its protein product is CASSQVRTGPNTGELFF.

The rearrangement links TRBV19 to TRBJ1-1; TRBD1 matches 9 bases. Germline V gives CDR1 LNHDA, CDR2 SQIVND (reference sequence). This CDR3 comprises 13 residues. J lost 5 bases, V lost 11 bases, and 9 bases had no gene match. The CDR3 nucleotides read TGTGCCTTTCACAGGGGGCGTTGGACTGAAGCTTTCTTT. Residues: CAFHRGRWTEAFF.

J is TRBJ2-7 and V is TRBV6-5; TRBD1 or TRBD2 may be the D gene (5 bases each). V dropped 6 bases and J dropped 5 bases, with 17 bases sitting between them. This CDR3 is built from 14 residues. Germline V gives CDR1 MNHEY, CDR2 SVGAGI. CDR3 amino acids: CASRLQGPGNEQYF. DNA of the CDR3: TGTGCCAGCAGACTGCAGGGACCGGGGAACGAGCAGTACTTC.

The chain employs TRBV18 and TRBJ2-3; D gene uncertain. V was shortened by 3 bases and J by 0 bases, with 13 bases between the two germline ends. CDR1 is KGHSH, CDR2 LQKENI, per germline. The CDR3 contains 16 residues. CDR3: CASSPGFPSSTDTQYF. The CDR3 DNA is TGTGCCAGCTCACCCGGGTTCCCTTCTAGCACAGATACGCAGTATTTT.